These 3 T cell receptor beta chains came from one sample sequenced in a study of OX40 agonist ivuxolimab in advanced cancers. The protocol was immunoSEQ multiplex PCR, while the TCRdb copy is restricted to in-frame clones and leaves out a portion. The sample holds about 54,000 clones; roughly four fifths are singletons and the top ten take 1.2%. The input for sequencing was CD4+ or CD8+ T cells sorted from blood, taken in a trial of the OX40 agonist ivuxolimab. These receptors were collected from an adult with an advanced solid tumor such as melanoma, head and neck, liver or kidney cancer.

The V and J genes are TRBV29-1 and TRBJ2-3, with D tentatively TRBD2 (6 bases). Germline CDR1 SQVTM, CDR2 ANQGSEA. Trimming stripped 4 bases from V and 5 bases from J, with 16 bases between. This CDR3 contains 14 residues. The CDR3 DNA reads as TGCAGCGTTGTCCAGCGGGCGTGGGGAGATACGCAGTATTTT. It yields the protein CSVVQRAWGDTQYF.

The sample holds one count of this clone. The chain joins TRBV5-5 to TRBJ2-3; D unresolved. The CDR3 has 13 residues. Germline V gene sequence: CDR1 SGHKS, CDR2 YYEKEE (reference sequence). V lost 3 bases and J 11 bases, leaving 16 bases between the germline ends. CDR3 sequence: CASSSFQQIRQYF. In nucleotides, the CDR3 is TGTGCCAGCAGCTCTTTCCAACAGATAAGGCAGTATTTT.

The gene calls are TRBV19 and TRBJ1-5; D is possibly TRBD1 (5 bases). The CDR3 has 16 residues. Germline V CDR1 and CDR2: LNHDA, SQIVND (reference sequence). Trimming shortened V by 7 bases and J by 1 base, and 17 bases separated the two germline ends. This chain's CDR3 is CASNDGERGSNQPQHF. In DNA, the CDR3 is TGTGCCAGTAACGATGGGGAAAGGGGCAGCAATCAGCCCCAGCATTTT.